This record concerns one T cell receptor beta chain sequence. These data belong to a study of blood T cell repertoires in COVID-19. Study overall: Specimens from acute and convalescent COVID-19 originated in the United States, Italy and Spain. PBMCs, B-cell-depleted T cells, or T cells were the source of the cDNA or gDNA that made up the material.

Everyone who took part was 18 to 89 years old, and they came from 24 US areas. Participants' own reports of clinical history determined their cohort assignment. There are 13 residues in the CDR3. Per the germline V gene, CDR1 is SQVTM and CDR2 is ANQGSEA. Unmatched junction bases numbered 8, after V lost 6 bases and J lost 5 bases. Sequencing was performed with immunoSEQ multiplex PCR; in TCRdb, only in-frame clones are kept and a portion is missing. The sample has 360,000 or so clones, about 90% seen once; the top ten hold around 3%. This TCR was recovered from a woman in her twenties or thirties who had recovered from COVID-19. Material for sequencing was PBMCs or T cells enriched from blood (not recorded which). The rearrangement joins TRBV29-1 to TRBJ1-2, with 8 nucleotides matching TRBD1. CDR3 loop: CSVTTGATYGYTF. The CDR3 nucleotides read TGCAGCGTAACGACAGGGGCGACGTATGGCTACACCTTC. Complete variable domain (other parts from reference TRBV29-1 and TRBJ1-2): SAVISQKPSRDICQRGTSLTIQCQVDSQVTMMFWYRQQPGQSLTLIATANQGSEATYESGFVIDKFPISRPNLTFSTLTVSNMSPEDSSIYLCSVTTGATYGYTFGSGTRLTVV.